This T cell receptor (beta chain) originates from a study of metastatic and nonmetastatic thyroid tumors (dated by TCRdb to 2018 to 2020). Study-level background: The researchers compared repertoires between peripheral blood samples and tumor or nodule tissue samples from patients with malignant or benign thyroid disease.

What the authors observed across the whole study: In both blood and tumor samples, malignant tumors were reported to have significantly higher TCR beta diversity than benign nodules.

This clone turned up a few times. The antigen it recognizes is unknown. No base qualities exist here, and no much larger clone lies one base off it. No treatment had been received by any patient before thyroid surgery. Patient clinical samples collected from about 2011 to 2018 were retrospectively analysed using T-cell receptor beta sequencing. The germline V gene gives CDR1 as MRHNA and CDR2 as SNTAGT. V lost 2 bases and J lost 0 bases; the stretch between them is 9 bases long. The CDR3 contains 15 residues, cysteine and phenylalanine counted. Here the CDR3 DNA is all that survives: 45 bases in frame from base 1. The library relied on PCR. The sequencer was an Illumina HiSeq 4000. High-throughput sequencing was used to profile the TCR beta-chain CDR3 region of every patient. Regarding the original processing steps: The researchers built a classifier to tell apart papillary thyroid cancer patients with distant metastasis, based on CDR3 differences among clinicopathological groups. The Shannon index was used to measure repertoire diversity, and the Morisita-Horn index was used to measure how similar tumor and blood repertoires were. TCRdb reran the public reads through fastp at Q25 and MiXCR, keeping productive beta chains. The V and J calls were determined by TCRdb, not by the authors. The sample table holds about 11,000 clones, of which 30% were seen once. The top ten constitute around 16% of the sample.

Here the chain combines TRBV6-4 and TRBJ2-3; a confident D gene designation cannot be given. This receptor was obtained from a female donor with papillary thyroid cancer or a benign thyroid nodule (not recorded which). Some clones in this sample may be carry-over from other donors' samples. Sequencing was performed on tumor tissue. Here the CDR3 is given as CASSDEASSTDTQYF. The base sequence is TGTGCCAGCAGTGACGAGGCGTCTAGCACAGATACGCAGTATTTT.